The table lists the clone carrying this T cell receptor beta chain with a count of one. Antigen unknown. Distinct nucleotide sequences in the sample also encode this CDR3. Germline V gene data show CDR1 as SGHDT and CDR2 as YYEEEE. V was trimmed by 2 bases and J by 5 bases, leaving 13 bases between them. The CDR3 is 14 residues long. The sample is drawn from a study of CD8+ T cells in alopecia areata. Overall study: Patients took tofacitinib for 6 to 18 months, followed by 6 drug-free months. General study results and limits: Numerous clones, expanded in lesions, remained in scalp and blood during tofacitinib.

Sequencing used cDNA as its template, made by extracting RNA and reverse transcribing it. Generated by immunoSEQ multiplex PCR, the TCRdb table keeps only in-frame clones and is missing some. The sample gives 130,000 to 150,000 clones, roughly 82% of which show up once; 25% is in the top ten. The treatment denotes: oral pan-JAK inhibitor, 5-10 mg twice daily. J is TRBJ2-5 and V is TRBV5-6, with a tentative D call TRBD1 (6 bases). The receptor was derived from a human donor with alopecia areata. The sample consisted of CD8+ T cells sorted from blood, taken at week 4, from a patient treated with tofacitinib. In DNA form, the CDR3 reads TGTGCCAGCAGCTTAGTAGGGGGTGAGGAGACCCAGTACTTC. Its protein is CASSLVGGEETQYF.